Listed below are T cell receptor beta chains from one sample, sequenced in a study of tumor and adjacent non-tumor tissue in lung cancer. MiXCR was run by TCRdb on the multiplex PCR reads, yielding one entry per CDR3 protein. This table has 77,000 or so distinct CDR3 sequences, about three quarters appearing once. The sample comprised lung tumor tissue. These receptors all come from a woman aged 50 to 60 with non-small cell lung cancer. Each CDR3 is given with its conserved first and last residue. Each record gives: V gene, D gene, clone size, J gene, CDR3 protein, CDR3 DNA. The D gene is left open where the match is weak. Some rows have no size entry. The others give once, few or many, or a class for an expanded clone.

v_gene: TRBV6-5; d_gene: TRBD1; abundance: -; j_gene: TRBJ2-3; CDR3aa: CASRDRGTVTLYF; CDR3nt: TGTGCCAGCAGGGACAGGGGCACAGTTACGCTGTATTTT
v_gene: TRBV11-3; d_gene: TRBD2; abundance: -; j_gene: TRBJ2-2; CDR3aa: CASSPAGDTGELFF; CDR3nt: TGTGCCAGCAGCCCAGCGGGGGACACAGGGGAGCTGTTTTTT
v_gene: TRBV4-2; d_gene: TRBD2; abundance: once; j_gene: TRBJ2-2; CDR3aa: CASSQDRLAGGLANTGELFF; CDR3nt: TGTGCCAGCAGCCAAGACCGACTAGCGGGGGGGCTTGCGAACACCGGGGAGCTGTTTTTT
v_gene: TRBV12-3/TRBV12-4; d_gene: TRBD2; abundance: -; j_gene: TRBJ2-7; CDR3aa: CASNHSLGLAGGGYEQYF; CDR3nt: TGTGCCAGTAATCACTCCCTCGGACTAGCGGGAGGTGGCTACGAGCAGTACTTC
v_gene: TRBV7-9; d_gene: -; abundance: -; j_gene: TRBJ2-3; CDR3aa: CASNPRGPDTQYF; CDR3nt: TGTGCGAGCAACCCGAGGGGCCCAGATACGCAGTATTTT
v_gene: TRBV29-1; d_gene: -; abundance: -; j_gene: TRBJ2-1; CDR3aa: CSVNRAGTYNVQFF; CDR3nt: TGCAGCGTTAACCGGGCAGGTACCTACAATGTGCAGTTCTTC
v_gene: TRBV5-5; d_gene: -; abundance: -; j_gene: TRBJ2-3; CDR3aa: CVSSVNPDWNQPQYF; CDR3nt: TGTGTCAGCAGCGTTAACCCGGACTGGAATCAACCCCAGTATTTT
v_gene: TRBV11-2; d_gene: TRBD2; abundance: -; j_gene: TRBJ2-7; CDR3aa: CASSYGRHSYDQYF; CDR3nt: TGTGCCAGTAGCTACGGGAGGCACTCCTACGATCAGTACTTC
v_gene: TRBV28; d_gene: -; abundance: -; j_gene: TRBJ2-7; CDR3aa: CASTWSSGETVSYEQYF; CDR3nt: TGTGCCAGCACTTGGAGCTCCGGGGAAACGGTCTCCTACGAGCAGTACTTC
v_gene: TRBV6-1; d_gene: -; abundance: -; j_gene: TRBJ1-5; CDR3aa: CASNPRADGYQPQHF; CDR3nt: TGTGCCAGTAACCCTCGGGCGGACGGTTATCAGCCCCAGCATTTT
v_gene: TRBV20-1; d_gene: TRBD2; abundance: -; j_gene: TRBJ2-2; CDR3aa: CSASTSSGRNTRELLF; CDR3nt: TGCAGTGCTAGCACGTCGAGCGGGAGGAACACCCGGGAGCTGCTTTTT
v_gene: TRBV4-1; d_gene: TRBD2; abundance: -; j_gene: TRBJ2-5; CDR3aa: CAISQPGRETQYF; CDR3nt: TGCGCCATCAGCCAACCCGGGAGGGAGACCCAGTACTTC
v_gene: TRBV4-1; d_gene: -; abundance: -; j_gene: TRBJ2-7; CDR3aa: CASGQDLERISESSGEQYF; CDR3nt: TGTGCCAGCGGCCAAGATCTTGAACGGATTAGCGAGAGCTCAGGCGAGCAGTACTTC
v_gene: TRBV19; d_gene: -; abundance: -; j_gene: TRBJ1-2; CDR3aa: CASTISDGYGYTF; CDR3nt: TGTGCCAGTACCATCTCGGACGGCTATGGCTACACCTTT
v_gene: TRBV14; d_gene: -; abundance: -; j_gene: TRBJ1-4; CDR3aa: CACSQHVEKLFF; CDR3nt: TGTGCCTGCAGCCAACACGTGGAGAAACTGTTTTTT
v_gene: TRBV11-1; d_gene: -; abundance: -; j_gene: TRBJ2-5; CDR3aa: CASSSTEQGRNF; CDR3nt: TGTGCCAGCAGCTCGACGGAACAGGGCCGGAACTTC
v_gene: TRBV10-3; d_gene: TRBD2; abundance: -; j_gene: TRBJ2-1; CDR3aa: CAISESGTRVLNEHFF; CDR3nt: TGTGCCATCAGTGAGTCAGGGACTAGAGTGTTGAATGAGCACTTCTTT
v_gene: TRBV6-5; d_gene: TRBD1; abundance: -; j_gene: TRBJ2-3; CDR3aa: CASSKRDRGRKTDKQYF; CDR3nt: TGTGCCAGCAGTAAGAGGGACAGGGGAAGGAAGACAGACAAGCAGTATTTT
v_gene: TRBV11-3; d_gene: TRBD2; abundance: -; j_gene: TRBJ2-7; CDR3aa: CASSLDGTSGFCGQYF; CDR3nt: TGTGCCAGCAGCTTAGATGGGACTAGTGGATTTTGCGGGCAGTACTTC
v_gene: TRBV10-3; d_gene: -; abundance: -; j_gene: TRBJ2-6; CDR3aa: CAISVSDSGADVLSF; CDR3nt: TGTGCCATCAGTGTGTCGGACTCTGGGGCCGACGTCCTGAGTTTC
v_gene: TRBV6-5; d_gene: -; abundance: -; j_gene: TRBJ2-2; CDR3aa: CASCTRRSNTGELFF; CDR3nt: TGTGCCAGCTGCACCAGGAGGTCGAACACTGGGGAGCTGTTTTTT
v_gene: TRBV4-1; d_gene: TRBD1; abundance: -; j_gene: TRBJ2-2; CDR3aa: CTSSPLGQGGGTGELFF; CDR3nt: TGCACCAGCAGCCCCTTGGGACAGGGCGGTGGCACCGGGGAGCTGTTTTTT
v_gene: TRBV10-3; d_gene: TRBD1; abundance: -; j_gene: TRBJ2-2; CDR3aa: CAIRSMTGDTNSGELFF; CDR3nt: TGTGCTATCAGATCTATGACAGGGGACACGAACAGCGGGGAGCTGTTTTTT
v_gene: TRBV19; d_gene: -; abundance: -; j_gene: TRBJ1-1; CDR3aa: CASSIGIETEAFF; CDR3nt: TGTGCCAGTAGTATTGGCATAGAGACTGAAGCTTTCTTT
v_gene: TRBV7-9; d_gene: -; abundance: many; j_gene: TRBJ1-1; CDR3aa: CASSLTLNTEAFF; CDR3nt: TGTGCCAGCAGCTTGACCCTGAACACTGAAGCTTTCTTT
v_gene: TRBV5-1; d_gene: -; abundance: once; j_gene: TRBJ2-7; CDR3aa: CASSMESRAYEQYF; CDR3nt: TGCGCCAGCAGCATGGAAAGCCGGGCCTACGAGCAGTACTTC
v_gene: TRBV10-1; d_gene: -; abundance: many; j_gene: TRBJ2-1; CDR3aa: CASSGTRYNEQFF; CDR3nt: TGCGCCAGCAGCGGGACTCGTTACAATGAGCAGTTCTTC
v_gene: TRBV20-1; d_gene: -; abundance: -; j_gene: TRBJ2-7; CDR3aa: CRENSSPRTVSYEQYF; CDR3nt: TGCAGGGAGAACTCCTCACCCAGGACAGTCTCCTACGAGCAATACTTC
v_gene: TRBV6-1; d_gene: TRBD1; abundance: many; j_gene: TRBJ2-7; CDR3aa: CASTWDREGEQYF; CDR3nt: TGTGCCAGCACCTGGGACAGGGAGGGCGAGCAGTACTTC
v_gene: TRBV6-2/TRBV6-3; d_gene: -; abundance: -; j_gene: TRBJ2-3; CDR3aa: CANSTDSETDTQYF; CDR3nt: TGTGCCAACAGCACGGACAGTGAAACAGATACGCAATATTTT
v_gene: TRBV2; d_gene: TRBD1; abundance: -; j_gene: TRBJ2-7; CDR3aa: CASRDRGFYEQYF; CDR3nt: TGTGCCAGCAGGGACAGGGGCTTCTACGAGCAGTACTTC
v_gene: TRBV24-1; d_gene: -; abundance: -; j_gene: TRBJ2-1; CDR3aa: CATQRANLNEQFF; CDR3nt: TGTGCCACCCAGCGCGCCAACCTCAATGAGCAGTTCTTC
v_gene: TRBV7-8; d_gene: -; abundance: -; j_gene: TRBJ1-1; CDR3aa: CASSGGARLLSTEVFF; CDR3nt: TGTGCCAGCAGTGGGGGGGCACGGTTATTGAGCACTGAAGTTTTCTTT
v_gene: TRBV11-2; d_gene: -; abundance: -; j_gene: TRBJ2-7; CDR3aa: CGSSLHSSGRLTEQYF; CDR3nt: TGTGGCAGCAGCTTACACTCCAGTGGGAGACTTACCGAGCAGTACTTC
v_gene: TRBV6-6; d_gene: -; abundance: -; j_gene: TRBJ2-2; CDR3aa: CASSLLGGGELLF; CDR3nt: TGTGCTAGCAGCCTCCTAGGGGGCGGGGAGCTGCTTTTT
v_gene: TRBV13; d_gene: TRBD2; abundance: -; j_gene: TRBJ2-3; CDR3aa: CASSLAVGLALPDTQCF; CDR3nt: TGCGCCAGCAGCCTTGCAGTGGGACTAGCTCTGCCAGATACGCAGTGTTTT
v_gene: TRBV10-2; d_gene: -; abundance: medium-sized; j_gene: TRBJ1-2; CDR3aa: CASKEGGGYTF; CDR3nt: TGCGCCAGCAAGGAGGGTGGTGGCTACACCTTC
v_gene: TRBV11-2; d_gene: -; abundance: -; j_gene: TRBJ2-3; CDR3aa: CASSLESGGTQYF; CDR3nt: TGTGCCAGCAGCTTAGAGAGTGGAGGTACGCAGTATTTT
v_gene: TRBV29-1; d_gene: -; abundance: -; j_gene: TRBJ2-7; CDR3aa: CSAGGSEPYKQYF; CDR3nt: TGCAGCGCCGGGGGATCCGAACCCTACAAGCAGTACTTC
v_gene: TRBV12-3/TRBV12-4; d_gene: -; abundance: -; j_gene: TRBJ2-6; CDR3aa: CASRSILRVPMEQGAGANVMTF; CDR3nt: TGTGCCAGCAGGTCGATCCTCCGGGTTCCCATGGAGCAAGGCGCTGGGGCCAACGTCATGACTTTC
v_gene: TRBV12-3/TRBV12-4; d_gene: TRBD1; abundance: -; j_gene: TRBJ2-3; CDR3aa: CASSFGDRDTDTQYF; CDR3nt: TGTGCCAGCAGTTTCGGGGACAGGGACACAGATACGCAATATTTT
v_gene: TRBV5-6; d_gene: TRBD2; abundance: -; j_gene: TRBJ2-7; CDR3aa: CASSLSCGSTYEQYF; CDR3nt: TGTGCCAGCAGCTTGTCGTGCGGGAGTACTTACGAACAGTACTTC
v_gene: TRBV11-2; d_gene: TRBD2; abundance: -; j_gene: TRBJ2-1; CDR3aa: CTSSLFRSLAGLSTYNEQFF; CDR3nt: TGTACCAGCAGCTTGTTCCGGTCTCTAGCGGGATTAAGTACCTATAATGAGCAGTTCTTC
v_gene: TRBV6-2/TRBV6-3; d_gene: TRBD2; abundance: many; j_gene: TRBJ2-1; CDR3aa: CASTGGSPYNEQFF; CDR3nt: TGTGCCAGCACCGGCGGGAGCCCCTACAATGAGCAGTTCTTC
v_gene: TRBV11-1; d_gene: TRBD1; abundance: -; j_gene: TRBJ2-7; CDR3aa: CASSWTGAASYEQYF; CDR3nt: TGTGCCAGCAGCTGGACAGGGGCGGCCTCCTACGAGCAATATTTC
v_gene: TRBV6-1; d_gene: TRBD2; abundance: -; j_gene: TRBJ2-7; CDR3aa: CASREGPGETYEQCF; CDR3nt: TGTGCCAGCCGGGAGGGGCCAGGGGAGACCTACGAGCAGTGCTTC
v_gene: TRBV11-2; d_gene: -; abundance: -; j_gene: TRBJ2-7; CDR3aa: CASSLTDTAYEHYF; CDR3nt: TGTGCCAGCAGTCTGACGGATACTGCCTACGAGCATTACTTC
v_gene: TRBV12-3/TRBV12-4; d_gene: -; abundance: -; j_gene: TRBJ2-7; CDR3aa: CASTFNGDYEQYF; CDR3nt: TGTGCCAGCACTTTCAACGGGGACTACGAGCAGTACTTC
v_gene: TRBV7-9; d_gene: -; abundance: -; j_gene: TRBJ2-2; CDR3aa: CASSLWVSGELFF; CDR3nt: TGTGCCAGCAGCTTATGGGTGAGCGGGGAGCTGTTTTTT
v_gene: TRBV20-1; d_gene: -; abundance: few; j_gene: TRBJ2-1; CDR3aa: CSARRGRELRGVQFF; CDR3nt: TGCAGTGCTAGGAGGGGACGGGAGCTAAGGGGGGTGCAGTTCTTC
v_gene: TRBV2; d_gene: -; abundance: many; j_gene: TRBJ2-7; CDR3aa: CASSEIYEQYF; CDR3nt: TGTGCCAGCAGTGAAATCTACGAGCAGTACTTC
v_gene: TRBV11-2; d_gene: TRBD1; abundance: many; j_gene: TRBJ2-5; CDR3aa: CASSLPGGSETQYF; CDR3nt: TGTGCCAGCAGCTTACCAGGGGGCTCGGAGACCCAGTACTTC
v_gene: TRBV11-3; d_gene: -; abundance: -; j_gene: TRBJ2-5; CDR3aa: CVSRYTSQETQYF; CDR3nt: TGTGTCAGCAGATATACTAGCCAAGAGACCCAGTACTTC
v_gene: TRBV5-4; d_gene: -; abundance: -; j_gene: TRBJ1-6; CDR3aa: CASNLLGTRKNSPLHF; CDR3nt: TGTGCCAGCAACTTGTTAGGAACTCGAAAGAATTCACCCCTCCACTTT
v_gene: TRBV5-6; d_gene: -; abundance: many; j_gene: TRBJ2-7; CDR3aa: CASSLIASYEQYF; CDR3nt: TGTGCCAGCAGCTTGATAGCTTCCTACGAGCAGTACTTC
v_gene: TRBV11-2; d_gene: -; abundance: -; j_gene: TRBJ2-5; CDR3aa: CASNITEIQYF; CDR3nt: TGTGCCAGCAACATCACTGAGATCCAGTACTTC
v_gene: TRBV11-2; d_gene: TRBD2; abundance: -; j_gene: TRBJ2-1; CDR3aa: CTSSLFRSLAGLRTKNGQFF; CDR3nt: TGTACCAGCAGCTTGTTCCGGTCTCTAGCGGGATTAAGAACCAAAAATGGGCAGTTCTTC
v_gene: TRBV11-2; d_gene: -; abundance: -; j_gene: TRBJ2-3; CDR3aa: CTSRISTGSDTQYF; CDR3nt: TGTACCAGCCGAATCTCGACCGGTTCAGATACGCAGTATTTT
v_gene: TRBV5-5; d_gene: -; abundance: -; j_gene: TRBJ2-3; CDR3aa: CASSRTTRTDTQYF; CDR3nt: TGTGCCAGCAGCCGAACCACTCGGACTGATACGCAGTATTTT
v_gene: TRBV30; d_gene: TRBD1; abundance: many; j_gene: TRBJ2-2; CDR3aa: CAWTNGDRETGELFF; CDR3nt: TGTGCCTGGACCAACGGGGACAGGGAGACCGGGGAGCTGTTTTTT